Presented here are 9 T cell receptor beta chains from one specimen sequenced in a study of blood T cell repertoires in COVID-19. Sequencing used immunoSEQ multiplex PCR; TCRdb keeps in-frame clones, though not all of them. The table shows about 78,000 clones, with roughly 88% occurring only once. Sequences were obtained from peripheral blood. These receptors were taken from a woman aged 50 to 60 in a cohort sampled during active COVID-19.

The chain couples TRBV7-8 to TRBJ1-2; no definite D call. CDR3 length equals 13 residues. Germline CDR1 and CDR2: SGHVS and FQNEAQ. V was clipped by 3 bases and J by 3 bases, with 8 bases between them. CDR3 DNA: TGTGCCAGCAGCTTGGCGGATCACTATGGCTACACCTTC. This translates into CASSLADHYGYTF.

V gene TRBV27 combines with J gene TRBJ2-3; 10 positions match TRBD2. From germline, CDR1 is MNHEY and CDR2 SMNVEV (reference sequence). This CDR3 region has 17 residues. Trimming removed 3 bases from V and 4 bases from J; junction bases left unmatched: 10. The CDR3 loop is CASSFRASGSVADTQYF. In DNA form, the CDR3 reads TGTGCCAGCAGTTTCCGGGCTAGCGGGAGTGTAGCAGATACGCAGTATTTT.

The CDR3 DNA reads TGTGCCAGCAGCAGGGGGGTGGTCGGCGCCGCGCGTTCACCCCTCCACTTT. It specifies CASSRGVVGAARSPLHF. The chain has TRBV25-1 and TRBJ1-6; 7 nucleotides align to TRBD1. V lost 6 bases and J lost 9; bases outside the gene matches: 17. Germline V gives CDR1 MGHDK, CDR2 SYGVNS. There are 17 residues in the CDR3.

This clone was seen only a few times. The V gene is TRBV28, the J gene TRBJ1-2; the D gene is possibly TRBD1 (6 bases). CDR1 is MDHEN, CDR2 SYDVKM, per germline. Trimming took off 7 bases at V and 6 bases at J, with 18 bases between the two ends. This CDR3 is built from 14 residues. CDR3 nucleotides: TGTGCCAGCATCGAAGGGGCAGGGGTGGATGGCTACACCTTC. Protein: CASIEGAGVDGYTF.

V and J are TRBV15 and TRBJ2-7; 7 bases map to TRBD2. Unmatched junction bases numbered 12, after V lost 1 base and J lost 3 bases. Per the germline V gene, CDR1 is LNHNV and CDR2 is YYDKDF (reference sequence). The CDR3 is 17 amino acids. DNA for the CDR3: TGTGCCACCAGCAGAGTGACGACAGCGGGATCCCTCTACGAGCAGTACTTC. It codes for CATSRVTTAGSLYEQYF. Supplemented by reference TRBV15 and TRBJ2-7, the full variable domain reads DAMVIQNPRYQVTQFGKPVTLSCSQTLNHNVMYWYQQKSSQAPKLLFHYYDKDFNNEADTPDNFQSRRPNTSFCFLDIRSPGLGDTAMYLCATSRVTTAGSLYEQYFGPGTRLTVT.

The chain recombines TRBV9 with TRBJ1-1; unclear D gene. Trimming left V 0 bases short and J 6 bases short, with 12 bases between. The CDR3 has 14 residues. Germline CDR1 and CDR2: SGDLS and YYNGEE. CDR3 protein: CASSVGGLRAEAFF. The DNA of the CDR3 is TGTGCCAGCAGCGTAGGTGGCCTTCGGGCTGAAGCTTTCTTT. The variable domain in full, completed from reference TRBV9 and TRBJ1-1, reads DSGVTQTPKHLITATGQRVTLRCSPRSGDLSVYWYQQSLDQGLQFLIQYYNGEERAKGNILERFSAQQFPDLHSELNLSSLELGDSALYFCASSVGGLRAEAFFGQGTRLTVV.

The genes are TRBV10-1 and TRBJ2-7; D may be TRBD2 (5 bases). The CDR3 contains 12 residues. CDR1 is WNHNN, CDR2 SYGVQD, per germline (reference sequence). V lost 3 bases, J lost 4 bases, and 7 bases lay in between. The CDR3 bases are TGCGCCAGCAGTGACGGGAAGTACGAGCAGTACTTC. Its translation: CASSDGKYEQYF.

The V gene is TRBV3-1 (or the pseudogene TRBV3-2), the J gene TRBJ1-1; D remains unclear. This CDR3 has 14 amino acids. Germline values: CDR1 LGHDT, CDR2 YNNKEL (reference sequence). Trimming cost V 1 base and J 1 base, with 7 bases left between them. CDR3 sequence: CASSQGQPNTEAFF. The CDR3 DNA reads TGTGCCAGCAGCCAAGGGCAACCGAACACTGAAGCTTTCTTT.

The chain has TRBV11-2 and TRBJ2-1, with D perhaps matching TRBD2 (5 bases). This CDR3 has 15 residues. V was trimmed by 1 base and J by 4 bases, leaving 11 bases between them. Per germline, CDR1 SGHAT and CDR2 FQNNGV. The CDR3 nucleotides read TGTGCCAGCAGCTTAGTTGAGGGAAGGTACAATGAGCAGTTCTTC. Its protein product is CASSLVEGRYNEQFF.